This TCR beta chain comes out of a study of patients and donors after allogeneic stem cell transplantation. This clonotype has more than one count but fewer than ten. TCRdb ran MiXCR on the RT-PCR reads and lists one entry per CDR3 protein. Among about 960,000 distinct CDR3 sequences, about a sixth were seen once, and the ten largest hold approximately 5.9%. Germline lookup yields CDR1 ENHRY and CDR2 SYGVKD. Trimming left V 3 bases short and J 2 bases short, with 13 bases between. There are 15 residues in the CDR3. V gene TRBV10-3 combines with J gene TRBJ2-5; D perhaps matches TRBD1 (6 bases). This receptor was taken from a human donor who was either an allogeneic HSCT recipient or a stem cell or donor lymphocyte infusion donor (not recorded which). It is not recorded whose cells these are; they may come from a transplant donor. The sequenced sample consisted of blood, either unsorted or a sorted T cell fraction (not recorded which). The CDR3 loop reads CAISDTGQPQETQYF. CDR3 DNA sequence: TGTGCCATCAGTGATACAGGGCAACCACAAGAGACCCAGTACTTC.